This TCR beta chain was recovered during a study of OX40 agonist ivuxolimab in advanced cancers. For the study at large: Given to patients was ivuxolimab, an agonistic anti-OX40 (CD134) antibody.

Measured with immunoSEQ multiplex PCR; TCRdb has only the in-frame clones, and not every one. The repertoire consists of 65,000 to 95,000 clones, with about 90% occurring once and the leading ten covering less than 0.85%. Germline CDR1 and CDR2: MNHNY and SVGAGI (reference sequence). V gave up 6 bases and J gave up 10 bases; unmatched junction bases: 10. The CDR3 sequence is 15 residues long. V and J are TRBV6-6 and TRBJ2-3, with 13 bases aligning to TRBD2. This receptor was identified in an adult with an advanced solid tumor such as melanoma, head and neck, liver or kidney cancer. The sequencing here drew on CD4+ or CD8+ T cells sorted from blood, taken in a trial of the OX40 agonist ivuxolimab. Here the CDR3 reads CASSRGTSGIEAQYF. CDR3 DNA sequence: TGTGCCAGCAGCCGTGGGACTAGCGGGATAGAGGCGCAGTATTTT.